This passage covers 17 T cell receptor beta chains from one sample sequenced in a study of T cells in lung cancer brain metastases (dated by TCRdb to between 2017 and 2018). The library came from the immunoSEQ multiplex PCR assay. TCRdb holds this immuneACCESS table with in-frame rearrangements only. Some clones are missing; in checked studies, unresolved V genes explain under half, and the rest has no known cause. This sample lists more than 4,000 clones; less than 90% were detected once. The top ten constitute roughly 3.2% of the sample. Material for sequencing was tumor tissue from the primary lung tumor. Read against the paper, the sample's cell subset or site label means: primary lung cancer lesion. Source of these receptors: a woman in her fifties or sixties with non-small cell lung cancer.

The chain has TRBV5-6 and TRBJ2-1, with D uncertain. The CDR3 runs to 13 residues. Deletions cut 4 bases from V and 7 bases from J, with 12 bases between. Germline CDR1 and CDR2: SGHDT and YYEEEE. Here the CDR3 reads CASSNGRRNEQFF. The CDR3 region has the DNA TGTGCCAGCAGCAACGGTCGTAGGAATGAGCAGTTCTTC.

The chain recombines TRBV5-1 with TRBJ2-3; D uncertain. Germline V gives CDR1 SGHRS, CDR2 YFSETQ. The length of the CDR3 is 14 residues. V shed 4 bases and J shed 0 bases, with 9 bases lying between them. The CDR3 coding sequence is TGCGCCAGCAGCCAGGATACTAGCACAGATACGCAGTATTTT. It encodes CASSQDTSTDTQYF.

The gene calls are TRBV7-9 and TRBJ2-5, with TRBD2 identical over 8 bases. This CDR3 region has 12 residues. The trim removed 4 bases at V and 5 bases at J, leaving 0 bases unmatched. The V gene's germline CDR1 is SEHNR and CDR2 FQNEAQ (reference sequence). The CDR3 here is CASSWTSETQYF. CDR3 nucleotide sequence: TGTGCCAGCAGCTGGACTAGCGAGACCCAGTACTTC.

The CDR3 is CASSASSSGNTIYF. As DNA, the CDR3 is TGTGCCAGCAGCGCGTCTAGCTCTGGAAACACCATATATTTT. The gene calls are TRBV6-4 and TRBJ1-3, with D unclear. V was trimmed by 6 bases and J by 0 bases, leaving 9 bases between them. Germline loops: CDR1 MRHNA, CDR2 SNTAGT. The CDR3 is made up of 14 amino acids.

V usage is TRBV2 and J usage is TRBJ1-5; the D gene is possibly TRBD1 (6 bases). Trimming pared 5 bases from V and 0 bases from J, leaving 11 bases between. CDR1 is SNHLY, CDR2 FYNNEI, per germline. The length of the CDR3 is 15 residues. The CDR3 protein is CASSYIQGSNQPQHF. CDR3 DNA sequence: TGTGCCAGCAGTTACATACAGGGTAGCAATCAGCCCCAGCATTTT. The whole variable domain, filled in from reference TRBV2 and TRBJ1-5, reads EPEVTQTPSHQVTQMGQEVILRCVPISNHLYFYWYRQILGQKVEFLVSFYNNEISEKSEIFDDQFSVERPDGSNFTLKIRSTKLEDSAMYFCASSYIQGSNQPQHFGDGTRLSIL.

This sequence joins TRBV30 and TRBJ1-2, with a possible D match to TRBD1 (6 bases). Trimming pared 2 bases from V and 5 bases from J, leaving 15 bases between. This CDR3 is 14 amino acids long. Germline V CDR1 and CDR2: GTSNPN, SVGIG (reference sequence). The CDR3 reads CAWSPQDSLYGYTF. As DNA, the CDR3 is TGTGCCTGGAGTCCCCAGGACAGTCTATATGGCTACACCTTC.

The CDR3 nucleotides read TGTGCCAGCAGTTACTCAGGGGGGGGGTATGGCTACACCTTC. Protein: CASSYSGGGYGYTF. The chain joins TRBV6-5 to TRBJ1-2; the D gene is possibly TRBD1 (6 bases). The CDR3 consists of 14 residues. CDR1 is MNHEY, CDR2 SVGAGI, per germline. V lost 0 bases and J 5 bases, leaving 10 bases between the germline ends.

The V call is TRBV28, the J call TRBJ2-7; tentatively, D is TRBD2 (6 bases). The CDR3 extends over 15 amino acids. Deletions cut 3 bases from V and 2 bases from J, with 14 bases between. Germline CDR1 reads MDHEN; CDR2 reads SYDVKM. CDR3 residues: CASSFGGSATYEQYF. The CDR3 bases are TGTGCCAGCAGTTTTGGGGGGTCCGCGACCTACGAGCAGTACTTC. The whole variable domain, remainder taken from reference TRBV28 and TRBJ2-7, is DVKVTQSSRYLVKRTGEKVFLECVQDMDHENMFWYRQDPGLGLRLIYFSYDVKMKEKGDIPEGYSVSREKKERFSLILESASTNQTSMYLCASSFGGSATYEQYFGPGTRLTVT.

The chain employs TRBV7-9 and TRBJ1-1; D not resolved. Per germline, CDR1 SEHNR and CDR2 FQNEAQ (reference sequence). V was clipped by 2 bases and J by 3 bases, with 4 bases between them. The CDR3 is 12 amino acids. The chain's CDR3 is CASSLMDTEAFF. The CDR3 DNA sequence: TGTGCCAGCAGCTTAATGGACACTGAAGCTTTCTTT.

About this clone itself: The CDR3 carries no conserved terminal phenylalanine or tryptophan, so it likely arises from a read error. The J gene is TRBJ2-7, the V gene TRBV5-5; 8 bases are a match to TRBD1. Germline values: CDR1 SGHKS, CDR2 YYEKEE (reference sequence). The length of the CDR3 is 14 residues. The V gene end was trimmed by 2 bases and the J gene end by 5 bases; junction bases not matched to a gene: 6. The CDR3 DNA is TGTGCCAGCAGCTTCGGACAGGGTTCCCACGAGCAGTACCTC. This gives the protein CASSFGQGSHEQYL.

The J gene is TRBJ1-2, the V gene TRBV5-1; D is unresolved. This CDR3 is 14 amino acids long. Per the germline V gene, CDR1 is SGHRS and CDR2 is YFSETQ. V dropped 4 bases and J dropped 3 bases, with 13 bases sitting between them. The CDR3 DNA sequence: TGCGCCAGCAGCAAAACAAGGGAATACTATGGCTACACCTTC. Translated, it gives CASSKTREYYGYTF.

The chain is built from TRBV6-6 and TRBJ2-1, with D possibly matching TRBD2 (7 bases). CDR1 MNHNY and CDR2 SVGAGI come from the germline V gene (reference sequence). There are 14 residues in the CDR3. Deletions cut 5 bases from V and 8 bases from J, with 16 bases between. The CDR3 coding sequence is TGTGCCAGCAGTCCGGGGGGCCAGGGACATGAGCAGTTCTTC. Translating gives CASSPGGQGHEQFF.

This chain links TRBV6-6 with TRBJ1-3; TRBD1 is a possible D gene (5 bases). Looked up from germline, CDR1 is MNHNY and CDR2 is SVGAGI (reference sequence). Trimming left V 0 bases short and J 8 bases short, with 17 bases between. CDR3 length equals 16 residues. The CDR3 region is CASSYSPSQGGDTIYF. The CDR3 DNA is TGTGCCAGCAGTTACTCTCCCTCCCAGGGAGGCGACACCATATATTTT.

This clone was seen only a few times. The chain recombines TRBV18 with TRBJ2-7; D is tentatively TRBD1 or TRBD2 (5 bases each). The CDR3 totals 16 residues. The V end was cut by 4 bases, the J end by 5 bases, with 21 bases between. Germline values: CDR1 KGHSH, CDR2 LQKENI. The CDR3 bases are TGTGCCAGCTCACAGCAGGGAAGGGGAACTAGGAACGAGCAGTACTTC. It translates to CASSQQGRGTRNEQYF.

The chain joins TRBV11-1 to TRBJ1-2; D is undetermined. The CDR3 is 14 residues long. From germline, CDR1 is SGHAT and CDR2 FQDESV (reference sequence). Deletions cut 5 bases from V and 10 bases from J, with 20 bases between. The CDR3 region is CASSPTGIVGDYTF. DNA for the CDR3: TGTGCCAGCAGCCCTACCGGCATTGTTGGGGACTACACCTTC.

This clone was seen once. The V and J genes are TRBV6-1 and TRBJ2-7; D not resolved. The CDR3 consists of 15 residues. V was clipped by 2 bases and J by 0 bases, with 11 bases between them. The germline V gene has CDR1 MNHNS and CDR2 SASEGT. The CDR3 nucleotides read TGTGCCAGCAGTGAATACTGGACGGTCTCCTACGAGCAGTACTTC. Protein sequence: CASSEYWTVSYEQYF.

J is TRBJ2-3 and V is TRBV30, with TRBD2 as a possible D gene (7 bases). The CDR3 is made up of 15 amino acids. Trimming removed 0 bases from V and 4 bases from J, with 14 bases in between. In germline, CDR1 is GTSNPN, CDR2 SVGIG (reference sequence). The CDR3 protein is CAWSVRGGVADTQYF. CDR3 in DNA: TGTGCCTGGAGTGTACGAGGGGGGGTCGCAGATACGCAGTATTTT.